This T cell receptor (beta chain) was profiled in a study of technical replicates of blood from a handful of donors. Profiling relied on immunoSEQ multiplex PCR, and the TCRdb table lists in-frame clones only, not all of them. The sample contains tens of thousands of clones, around 94% of which appear only once. This TCR came from a human donor in good health. The sample comprised T cells isolated from PBMCs.

CDR3 protein: CATSPRPLGTGWQYSNQPQHF. The CDR3 nucleotides are TGTGCCACCAGCCCACGGCCACTAGGGACAGGGTGGCAATATAGCAATCAGCCCCAGCATTTT. The V gene is TRBV15, the J gene TRBJ1-5; 9 positions agree with TRBD1. Germline lookup yields CDR1 LNHNV and CDR2 YYDKDF (reference sequence). The CDR3 consists of 21 residues. Trimming at V came to 5 bases and at J to 0 bases, leaving 20 bases not matched to a gene. The complete variable domain, with remaining parts taken from reference TRBV15 and TRBJ1-5, reads DAMVIQNPRYQVTQFGKPVTLSCSQTLNHNVMYWYQQKSSQAPKLLFHYYDKDFNNEADTPDNFQSRRPNTSFCFLDIRSPGLGDTAMYLCATSPRPLGTGWQYSNQPQHFGDGTRLSIL.